The source of this T cell receptor beta chain is a study of beta chain features in type 1 diabetes. What was sequenced were expressed TCRB transcripts, since all of the isolated RNA had been reverse transcribed. Clones were read by immunoSEQ multiplex PCR, and TCRdb kept only the in-frame ones, dropping some. The sample has just over 600,000 clones, 15% seen once. In this sample, this clone turned up a few times. In germline, CDR1 is LNHNV, CDR2 YYDKDF (reference sequence). Trimming cost V 2 bases and J 8 bases, with 9 bases left between them. CDR3 size: 13 residues. Sequenced sample: naive CD4+ T cells from blood. This receptor was taken from a young man in good health. The chain recombines TRBV15 with TRBJ1-4; D perhaps matches TRBD1 (5 bases). The CDR3 protein is CATSRQGSEKLFF. Written as DNA, the CDR3 is TGTGCCACCAGCAGACAGGGAAGCGAAAAACTGTTTTTT.